Shown below are 13 T cell receptor beta chains from a single sample sequenced in a study of T cells in Graves' hyperthyroidism and ophthalmopathy. The source material, RNA transcripts, was used to amplify TCR beta CDR3 regions. HTBI primers were used for first-round RT-PCR of the TCR CDR3. TCRdb itself ran the multiplex PCR reads through MiXCR, one entry per CDR3 protein. The sample gives about 400,000 distinct CDR3 sequences, 15% to 17% of which show up once; approximately 8% is in the top ten. Sequenced material: blood. The source is a woman aged 18 to 35 with Graves' hyperthyroidism.

This clonotype was counted a few times. A much larger clone is a single base away; this may be a read error. The CDR3 reads CASSLGNIQHF. CDR3 bases: TGTGCCAGCAGTTTAGGGAACATTCAGCACTTC. The chain combines TRBV12-3 or TRBV12-4 with TRBJ2-4; D not resolved. The CDR3 is 11 residues long.

A remark on this clonotype: The junction differs from germline at one of its ends, possibly a read error. This chain uses TRBV3-1 with TRBJ1-2; D call uncertain. Germline CDR1 LGHDT, CDR2 YNNKEL (reference sequence). The CDR3 has 16 residues. The CDR3 bases are TGCGCCAGCAGCCGGCCCGGCGGAGGGAGCCTGAGAGGCTACACCTTC. Residues: CASSRPGGGSLRGYTF.

The rearrangement joins TRBV7-9 to TRBJ1-1; D is possibly TRBD1 (5 bases). CDR3 size: 16 residues. Germline lookup yields CDR1 SEHNR and CDR2 FQNEAQ (reference sequence). Between the trimmed V and J ends, which lost 5 bases and 1 base, there was a span of 17 bases. The CDR3 DNA reads TGTGCCAGCAGCAGCGGACAAGCGATCAAGAACACTGAAGCTTTCTTT. Its protein product is CASSSGQAIKNTEAFF.

The sample holds a few counts of this clonotype. The chain combines TRBV4-1 with TRBJ2-7; 7 bases match TRBD1. The CDR3 covers 16 residues. V lost 1 base to trimming and J lost 0 bases; unmatched junction nucleotides: 6. CDR1 and CDR2 from the germline V gene are MGHRA and YSYEKL. The CDR3 nucleotides read TGCGCCAGCAGCCAAGGTGCAGGGGGAGCCTCCTACGAGCAGTACTTC. It codes for CASSQGAGGASYEQYF.

There are many counts of this clonotype. This sequence joins TRBV12-3 or TRBV12-4 and TRBJ1-2, with D hard to call. The CDR3 loop spans 14 amino acids. V lost 3 bases and J 0 bases, leaving 8 bases between the germline ends. The DNA of the CDR3 is TGTGCCAGCAGTTTGATAAAGGCTAACTATGGCTACACCTTC. Translating gives CASSLIKANYGYTF.

Ten or more counts support this clonotype. J is TRBJ1-2 and V is TRBV6-5, with TRBD1 matching over 7 bases. V dropped 2 bases and J dropped 4; count of bases not matched to a gene: 1. Germline lookup yields CDR1 MNHEY and CDR2 SVGAGI. This CDR3 contains 13 residues. The chain's CDR3 is CASSYQGGYGYTF. In DNA, the CDR3 is TGTGCCAGCAGTTACCAGGGGGGCTATGGCTACACCTTC.

This chain joins TRBV10-3 and TRBJ1-1, with 9 bases that match TRBD1. Per the germline V gene, CDR1 is ENHRY and CDR2 is SYGVKD. This CDR3 is built from 16 residues. With V trimmed by 2 bases and J by 1 base, 5 bases remained unmatched. In DNA form, the CDR3 reads TGTGCCATCAGTGAGAGAACAGGGGGCGCGAACACTGAAGCTTTCTTT. Translated, it gives CAISERTGGANTEAFF.

Many counts were recorded for this clonotype. The V and J genes are TRBV6-1 and TRBJ2-1; D is uncertain. Trimming took 6 bases from V and 7 from J, leaving 10 bases between them. CDR1 and CDR2 (germline): MNHNS, SASEGT. The CDR3 sequence is 12 residues long. The CDR3 DNA is TGTGCCAGCAGCCGCGCTTGGAATGAGCAGTTCTTC. It encodes CASSRAWNEQFF.

The chain employs TRBV20-1 and TRBJ1-2; tentative D call: TRBD1 (5 bases). Trimming removed 6 bases from V and 4 bases from J, with 15 bases in between. The CDR3 consists of 13 residues. The germline V gene encodes CDR1 DFQATT and CDR2 SNEGSKA (reference sequence). The CDR3 bases are TGCAGTGCCATGGATGGAGGGACCTATGGCTACACCTTC. Residues: CSAMDGGTYGYTF.

The count of this clonotype is one. The rearrangement links TRBV12-3 or TRBV12-4 to TRBJ2-3, with 10 bases fitting TRBD2. Germline trimming cut 6 bases from V and 2 bases from J; bases unmatched to any gene: 5. The CDR3 covers 15 residues. The CDR3 protein is CASRVGLADTDTQYF. The CDR3 nucleotides read TGTGCCAGCAGGGTAGGACTAGCGGACACAGATACGCAGTATTTT.

J is TRBJ2-5 and V is TRBV11-3; 10 nucleotides line up with TRBD2. The ends lost 5 bases at V and 1 base at J; junction bases unmatched: 16. Germline CDR1 and CDR2: SGHNT and YENEEA. This CDR3 has 19 residues. CDR3 sequence reads: CASSLGVIRVAGGQETQYF. CDR3 nucleotide sequence: TGTGCCAGCAGCCTTGGCGTAATTCGAGTAGCGGGGGGCCAAGAGACCCAGTACTTC.

Many counts were recorded for this clonotype. The V and J genes are TRBV27 and TRBJ2-5, with TRBD2 matching 8 bases. Trimming at V came to 5 bases and at J to 4 bases, leaving 15 bases not matched to a gene. This CDR3 has 17 amino acids. Germline CDR1 and CDR2: MNHEY and SMNVEV (reference sequence). CDR3 loop: CASSPETSVIPRETQYF. The CDR3 nucleotides read TGTGCCAGCAGTCCCGAGACTAGCGTCATACCTAGAGAGACCCAGTACTTC.

This clonotype was detected ten times or more. The chain uses TRBV2 and TRBJ2-3; no firm D call. The CDR3 loop spans 15 amino acids. Germline V lookup: CDR1 SNHLY, CDR2 FYNNEI. Trimming took off 5 bases at V and 6 bases at J, with 18 bases between the two ends. CDR3 DNA: TGTGCCAGCAGTCTCCAGGACCGGTTCAAGGATACGCAGTATTTT. It translates to CASSLQDRFKDTQYF.